The 20 T cell receptor beta chains below all came from one sample that was sequenced in a study of cytomegalovirus exposure and HLA in healthy donors. The PCR was carried out with 60 Vbeta primers and 13 Jbeta primers. Repertoires were generated with immunoSEQ multiplex PCR, while TCRdb's copy carries only in-frame clones and drops some. The sample yields about 55,000 clones, 80% to 85% seen once. Sequenced material: PBMCs. Receptors were obtained from a man between 25 and 39 years old in good health and CMV-seronegative.

CDR3: CASSQEAPGQVDTQYF. CDR3 coding DNA: TGTGCCAGCAGCCAAGAGGCCCCGGGACAGGTAGATACGCAGTATTTT. The rearrangement uses TRBV4-2 and TRBJ2-3, with TRBD1 matching over 8 bases. V dropped 0 bases and J dropped 5; count of bases not matched to a gene: 7. Germline loops: CDR1 LGHNA, CDR2 YNFKEQ. The CDR3 loop spans 16 amino acids.

The genes are TRBV25-1 and TRBJ1-2, with 7 positions matching TRBD1. V was pared by 3 bases and J by 7 bases, with 14 bases of the junction left unmatched. The CDR3 length is 16 residues. From germline, CDR1 is MGHDK and CDR2 SYGVNS. The CDR3 protein is CASSDRVGGRGGGYTF. The CDR3, as DNA: TGTGCCAGCAGTGATAGAGTAGGGGGCCGGGGTGGTGGCTACACCTTC.

The chain combines TRBV25-1 with TRBJ2-7; possibly TRBD1 for D (6 bases). Trimming removed 0 bases from V and 7 bases from J, with 22 bases in between. CDR1 is MGHDK and CDR2 is SYGVNS in the germline V gene. This CDR3 is 17 amino acids long. CDR3 DNA: TGTGCCAGCAGTGAATATATACAGGGAGAAGACCCGGGGGAGCAGTACTTC. Its translation is CASSEYIQGEDPGEQYF.

This clone came up a few times. The chain is built from TRBV5-1 and TRBJ2-7, with 9 bases aligning to TRBD1. V lost 5 bases, J lost 2 bases, and 8 bases stayed unmatched. The CDR3 contains 15 residues. Per the germline V gene, CDR1 is SGHRS and CDR2 is YFSETQ. The CDR3 sequence: CASSLTGGLAYEQYF. Here the CDR3 DNA reads TGCGCCAGCAGTCTCACAGGGGGCCTCGCCTACGAGCAGTACTTC.

The chain employs TRBV27 and TRBJ2-1, with 14 bases identical to TRBD2. CDR1 is MNHEY, CDR2 SMNVEV, per germline (reference sequence). The junction had 7 bases not matched to a gene; V was cut back by 5 bases and J by 1 base. This CDR3 contains 18 residues. CDR3 nucleotide sequence: TGTGCCAGCAGTGCAAAGACTAGCGGGAGGGTGTCCTACAATGAGCAGTTCTTC. Amino acids: CASSAKTSGRVSYNEQFF.

Details on this clone: Sequence at one end of the junction differs from germline and may be a read error. The chain combines TRBV28 with TRBJ1-6; 7 bases agree with TRBD1. Germline CDR1 MDHEN, CDR2 SYDVKM. CDR3 length equals 12 residues. The CDR3 coding sequence is TGTGCCAGCAGTATACAGGGGTACTCCCGAGCCTTT. It codes for CASSIQGYSRAF.

The sample holds one count of this clone. The V gene is TRBV30, the J gene TRBJ1-2; D ambiguous. CDR3 size: 11 residues. Germline V lookup: CDR1 GTSNPN, CDR2 SVGIG (reference sequence). Between the trimmed V and J ends, which lost 1 base and 3 bases, there was a span of 3 bases. The chain's CDR3 is CAWSAYYGYTF. As DNA, the CDR3 is TGTGCCTGGAGTGCCTACTATGGCTACACCTTC.

The chain couples TRBV15 to TRBJ2-2; 8 bases are a match to TRBD1. J lost 4 bases, V lost 8 bases, and 9 bases had no gene match. Germline-derived CDR1 and CDR2 are LNHNV and YYDKDF (reference sequence). The CDR3 length is 15 residues. The CDR3 coding sequence is TGTGCCACCTCTAAGACAGGGGTGGTCACCGGGGAGCTGTTTTTT. Its protein product is CATSKTGVVTGELFF.

The V call is TRBV18, the J call TRBJ2-5, with D possibly being TRBD1 (7 bases). From germline, CDR1 is KGHSH and CDR2 LQKENI. V was shortened by 1 base and J by 3 bases, with 24 bases between the two germline ends. This CDR3 has 19 amino acids. The CDR3 DNA reads TGTGCCAGCTCACCACTAGGTACCACAATCCAGGGGGGAGAAGAGACCCAGTACTTC. Protein product: CASSPLGTTIQGGEETQYF.

The rearrangement joins TRBV4-1 to TRBJ2-3, with TRBD1 matching over 12 bases. The CDR3 extends over 16 amino acids. CDR1 and CDR2 (germline): MGHRA, YSYEKL. Trimming cost V 2 bases and J 4 bases; bases outside gene matches: 4. The CDR3 here is CASSQSGTGGADTQYF. CDR3 DNA sequence: TGCGCCAGCAGCCAATCCGGGACAGGGGGCGCAGATACGCAGTATTTT.

This clone was seen once. The chain couples TRBV9 to TRBJ2-7, with D possibly matching TRBD1 (6 bases). This CDR3 is 15 amino acids long. V was cut by 0 bases and J by 5 bases, with 15 bases left in between. CDR1 and CDR2 from the germline V gene are SGDLS and YYNGEE. CDR3 DNA sequence: TGTGCCAGCAGCGTAGAGGGGCAGGGGTGGGACGAGCAGTACTTC. This codes for CASSVEGQGWDEQYF.

The chain joins TRBV30 to TRBJ1-1, with D possibly matching TRBD1 (5 bases). CDR3 length equals 11 residues. The V gene lost 2 bases and the J gene lost 8 bases, with 9 bases spanning the gap. Germline values: CDR1 GTSNPN, CDR2 SVGIG (reference sequence). As DNA, the CDR3 is TGTGCCTGGAGTCCCCCAGGGGAAGCTTTCTTT. This sequence encodes CAWSPPGEAFF.

CDR3 sequence: CAWNMGHRGGNQPQHF. As DNA, the CDR3 is TGTGCCTGGAACATGGGGCACCGAGGCGGCAATCAGCCCCAGCATTTT. The genes are TRBV30 and TRBJ1-5; D is perhaps TRBD1 (5 bases). The germline V gene encodes CDR1 GTSNPN and CDR2 SVGIG (reference sequence). V was clipped by 4 bases and J by 2 bases, with 18 bases between them. The CDR3 is made up of 16 amino acids.

The rearrangement joins TRBV19 to TRBJ2-3; 8 nucleotides match TRBD2. Germline trimming cut 5 bases from V and 6 bases from J; bases unmatched to any gene: 10. The CDR3 is 15 residues long. Germline V gene lookup returns CDR1 LNHDA and CDR2 SQIVND (reference sequence). For the CDR3, the DNA is TGTGCCAGTAGTTCGGGGACTAGGGCCTCGGATACGCAGTATTTT. Translated, it gives CASSSGTRASDTQYF.

The chain links TRBV7-2 to TRBJ1-2; 7 nucleotides match TRBD1. Germline values: CDR1 SGHTA, CDR2 FQGNSA. The CDR3 has 16 residues. V was clipped by 5 bases and J by 6 bases; unmatched bases: 15. CDR3 in amino acids: CASSPRQGRNGDGYTF. The DNA for the CDR3 is TGTGCCAGCAGCCCGAGACAGGGTCGAAACGGGGATGGCTACACCTTC. The full variable domain, completed using reference TRBV7-2 and TRBJ1-2, is GAGVSQSPSNKVTEKGKDVELRCDPISGHTALYWYRQSLGQGLEFLIYFQGNSAPDKSGLPSDRFSAERTGGSVSTLTIQRTQQEDSAVYLCASSPRQGRNGDGYTFGSGTRLTVV.

The V and J genes are TRBV7-9 and TRBJ2-7; 8 bases map to TRBD1. The CDR3 contains 13 residues. Germline CDR1 reads SEHNR; CDR2 reads FQNEAQ (reference sequence). Losses at the gene ends were 6 bases for V and 2 bases for J; bases not matched to a gene: 3. CDR3 DNA: TGTGCCAGCAGGGGCAGGGGGCCCTACGAGCAGTACTTC. Amino acids: CASRGRGPYEQYF.

Only a few counts were recorded for this clone. The chain recombines TRBV5-6 with TRBJ1-3, with D possibly TRBD1 on 5 matching bases. The CDR3 covers 16 residues. V lost 4 bases, J lost 2 bases, and 16 bases lay in between. Germline values: CDR1 SGHDT, CDR2 YYEEEE. The CDR3 nucleotides are TGTGCCAGCAGCCCGGCGGGGGGAAGCACTGGAAACACCATATATTTT. Its translation is CASSPAGGSTGNTIYF.

The J gene is TRBJ2-3, the V gene TRBV4-3; 7 bases map to TRBD2. The length of the CDR3 is 19 residues. Trimming at V came to 0 bases and at J to 2 bases, leaving 14 bases not matched to a gene. Germline CDR1 reads LGHNA; CDR2 reads YSLEER. The CDR3 coding sequence is TGCGCCAGCAGCCAAGAAGTAGGGTGGGAGGGGAGGGTCACAGATACGCAGTATTTT. This codes for CASSQEVGWEGRVTDTQYF.

This sequence joins TRBV5-4 and TRBJ2-5; a possible D gene is TRBD1 (6 bases). V lost 1 base to trimming and J lost 5 bases, with 15 bases between them. Germline V gene lookup returns CDR1 SGHNT and CDR2 YYREEE (reference sequence). CDR3 length equals 15 residues. DNA for the CDR3: TGTGCCAGCAGCTTGCCCGGCCAGGGGTGGGAGACCCAGTACTTC. It codes for CASSLPGQGWETQYF.

The rearrangement uses TRBV11-2 and TRBJ2-7; weak D call: TRBD2 (6 bases). Germline V gene sequence: CDR1 SGHAT, CDR2 FQNNGV. The CDR3 consists of 16 residues. The V end lost 4 bases, the J end lost 2 bases, and 18 bases lay between the germline ends. The CDR3 spells CASSSIRDLATYEQYF. Written as DNA, the CDR3 is TGTGCCAGCAGCTCTATCCGGGACTTGGCTACCTACGAGCAGTACTTC.